A single sample is the source of the 12 T cell receptor beta chains below, sequenced in a study of cytomegalovirus exposure and HLA in healthy donors. In the PCR, 60 Vbeta and 13 Jbeta primers were used. This table comes from immunoSEQ multiplex PCR, and its TCRdb copy is limited to in-frame clones, with some not included. The data contain 140,000 to 150,000 clones, approximately 88% of them singletons. Material: PBMCs. The receptor source for this set is a woman in her 40s in good health and CMV-seronegative.

The table lists this clone with a count of one. This sequence joins TRBV11-3 and TRBJ2-5; TRBD2 aligns across 15 bases. The assigned J gene may be wrong: the sequence end matches TRBJ2-7 better. The CDR3 length is 18 residues. CDR1 is SGHNT and CDR2 is YENEEA in the germline V gene. CDR3 in amino acids: CASSRTSGRVIRTYEQYF. CDR3 coding DNA: TGTGCCAGCAGCCGGACTAGCGGGAGGGTAATTCGAACCTACGAGCAGTACTTC.

The chain joins TRBV29-1 to TRBJ2-1, with D perhaps TRBD2 (6 bases). The CDR3 has 13 amino acids. V gave up 6 bases and J gave up 0 bases, with 9 bases separating them. Germline loops: CDR1 SQVTM, CDR2 ANQGSEA. CDR3 bases: TGCAGCGTCGCTAGCGACTCCTACAATGAGCAGTTCTTC. Residues: CSVASDSYNEQFF.

V gene TRBV11-3 combines with J gene TRBJ1-2; D is perhaps TRBD1 (5 bases). The CDR3 has 17 amino acids. V lost 5 bases and J 4 bases, leaving 23 bases between the germline ends. Germline lookup yields CDR1 SGHNT and CDR2 YENEEA. The CDR3 region has the DNA TGTGCCAGCAGCCGATCCGCCCTGTCAGGGATAAGCTATGGCTACACCTTC. Amino acids: CASSRSALSGISYGYTF. Using reference TRBV11-3 and TRBJ1-2 for the parts outside the CDR3, the full variable domain is EAGVVQSPRYKIIEKKQPVAFWCNPISGHNTLYWYLQNLGQGPELLIRYENEEAVDDSQLPKDRFSAERLKGVDSTLKIQPAELGDSAVYLCASSRSALSGISYGYTFGSGTRLTVV.

J is TRBJ2-1 and V is TRBV7-2; 10 bases match TRBD2. The CDR3 contains 16 residues. Germline lookup yields CDR1 SGHTA and CDR2 FQGNSA. V lost 4 bases, J lost 0 bases, and 3 bases stayed unmatched. CDR3 sequence reads: CASSSASGSSYNEQFF. The CDR3 DNA sequence: TGTGCCAGCAGCTCAGCTAGCGGGAGCTCCTACAATGAGCAGTTCTTC.

This rearrangement joins TRBV6-5 to TRBJ2-5; the match to TRBD2 covers 9 bases. This CDR3 has 15 residues. V was pared by 7 bases and J by 3 bases, with 9 bases of the junction left unmatched. The germline V gene has CDR1 MNHEY and CDR2 SVGAGI. Written as DNA, the CDR3 is TGTGCCAGCAAGTCAAATGGACTAGCGAAAGAGACCCAGTACTTC. It translates to CASKSNGLAKETQYF.

The chain couples TRBV19 to TRBJ2-7; 9 bases line up with TRBD1. V shed 0 bases and J 0 bases; nucleotides not matched to a gene: 6. The CDR3 is 17 residues long. Germline V CDR1 and CDR2: LNHDA, SQIVND (reference sequence). The CDR3 region has the DNA TGTGCCAGTAGTATAGATAGCACAGGGGGCCTCTCCTACGAGCAGTACTTC. Encoded protein: CASSIDSTGGLSYEQYF. Using reference TRBV19 and TRBJ2-7 for the parts outside the CDR3, the full variable domain is DGGITQSPKYLFRKEGQNVTLSCEQNLNHDAMYWYRQDPGQGLRLIYYSQIVNDFQKGDIAEGYSVSREKKESFPLTVTSAQKNPTAFYLCASSIDSTGGLSYEQYFGPGTRLTVT.

The chain has TRBV28 and TRBJ1-4, with D perhaps matching TRBD1 (6 bases). Germline-derived CDR1 and CDR2 are MDHEN and SYDVKM. This CDR3 has 15 amino acids. V gave up 3 bases and J gave up 5 bases, with 13 bases separating them. The CDR3 here is CASSFLQGLNEKLFF. The CDR3 DNA follows: TGTGCCAGCAGTTTCCTTCAGGGGCTGAATGAAAAACTGTTTTTT.

This clone was seen once. This chain uses TRBV29-1 with TRBJ2-1; the D gene is possibly TRBD1 (5 bases). Germline V gene lookup returns CDR1 SQVTM and CDR2 ANQGSEA. CDR3 length: 12 residues. The germline V and J ends were trimmed by 3 bases and 10 bases, with 13 bases remaining between them. In nucleotides, the CDR3 is TGCAGCGTTGATCCAGGGCCAGGAGAGCAGTTCTTC. Protein: CSVDPGPGEQFF.

The CDR3 DNA reads TGCAGCGGCACCTCTCAAGCGGGAGAGACCCAGTACTTC. Translated: CSGTSQAGETQYF. The chain is built from TRBV29-1 and TRBJ2-5, with a weak D call TRBD2 (6 bases). Germline-derived CDR1 and CDR2 are SQVTM and ANQGSEA. This CDR3 has 13 residues. Trimming shortened V by 7 bases and J by 4 bases, and 16 bases separated the two germline ends.

This chain joins TRBV5-6 and TRBJ2-5; TRBD2 agrees at 9 bases. Looked up from germline, CDR1 is SGHDT and CDR2 is YYEEEE. This CDR3 region has 16 residues. J lost 4 bases, V lost 2 bases, and 9 bases had no gene match. The CDR3 loop is CASSLVKGAGGETQYF. The CDR3 coding sequence is TGTGCCAGCAGCTTAGTGAAAGGAGCGGGAGGAGAGACCCAGTACTTC. Full variable domain (missing parts from reference TRBV5-6 and TRBJ2-5): DAGVTQSPTHLIKTRGQQVTLRCSPKSGHDTVSWYQQALGQGPQFIFQYYEEEERQRGNFPDRFSGHQFPNYSSELNVNALLLGDSALYLCASSLVKGAGGETQYFGPGTRLLVL.

This chain connects TRBV11-2 to TRBJ2-7; D is perhaps TRBD1 (5 bases). Trimming took 3 bases from V and 2 from J, leaving 8 bases between them. CDR1 is SGHAT, CDR2 FQNNGV, per germline. CDR3 length equals 13 residues. The CDR3 DNA reads TGTGCCAGCAGCTTGACAGCCACCTACGAGCAGTACTTC. It encodes CASSLTATYEQYF.

The V gene is TRBV19, the J gene TRBJ2-5, with 7 bases fitting TRBD2. This CDR3 is built from 17 residues. CDR1 and CDR2 from the germline V gene are LNHDA and SQIVND (reference sequence). The trim removed 4 bases at V and 5 bases at J, leaving 16 bases unmatched. The CDR3 protein is CASSNRPGRERYETQYF. CDR3 nucleotide sequence: TGTGCCAGTAGTAACCGTCCGGGGCGGGAGAGGTATGAGACCCAGTACTTC.